The 14 T cell receptor beta chains in this list originate from one sample, sequenced in a study of cytomegalovirus exposure and HLA in healthy donors. PCR involved 60 Vbeta and 13 Jbeta primers. Some clones are missing from TCRdb's copy, which holds only in-frame ones; the method was immunoSEQ multiplex PCR. Of over 100,000 clones in the sample, 60% to 80% are singletons; the top ten hold 7.3%. The sequenced sample consisted of PBMCs. The receptors shown here come from a male donor in good health and CMV-seronegative.

The chain employs TRBV19 and TRBJ2-5, with 8 bases aligning to TRBD1. The J segment lost 5 bases and the V segment lost 7 bases, leaving 9 bases of the junction unmatched. CDR1 and CDR2 (germline): LNHDA, SQIVND (reference sequence). The CDR3 extends over 14 amino acids. CDR3 region: CASIGSGGAETQYF. CDR3 bases: TGTGCCAGTATTGGTTCAGGGGGCGCGGAGACCCAGTACTTC. The whole variable domain, filled in from reference TRBV19 and TRBJ2-5, reads DGGITQSPKYLFRKEGQNVTLSCEQNLNHDAMYWYRQDPGQGLRLIYYSQIVNDFQKGDIAEGYSVSREKKESFPLTVTSAQKNPTAFYLCASIGSGGAETQYFGPGTRLLVL.

V gene TRBV28 combines with J gene TRBJ2-1, with 7 bases identical to TRBD2. Losses at the gene ends were 3 bases for V and 12 bases for J; bases not matched to a gene: 14. Germline V lookup: CDR1 MDHEN, CDR2 SYDVKM. This CDR3 has 15 amino acids. The chain's CDR3 is CASSFAGVGGVGQFF. Here the CDR3 DNA reads TGTGCCAGCAGTTTTGCGGGAGTCGGGGGAGTTGGGCAGTTCTTC.

The CDR3 spells CASSERGSYEQYF. CDR3 DNA sequence: TGTGCCAGCAGTGAGCGGGGCTCCTACGAGCAGTACTTC. J is TRBJ2-7 and V is TRBV28; 7 bases are a match to TRBD2. CDR1 is MDHEN, CDR2 SYDVKM, per germline. V was pared by 5 bases and J by 0 bases, with 1 base of the junction left unmatched. This CDR3 spans 13 amino acids.

There are a few counts of this clone. The V call is TRBV6-5, the J call TRBJ1-6; 7 bases map to TRBD1. V lost 6 bases to trimming and J lost 3 bases; unmatched junction nucleotides: 5. The CDR3 consists of 15 residues. The V gene's germline CDR1 is MNHEY and CDR2 SVGAGI. Here the CDR3 reads CASSIRQGYNSPLHF. In nucleotides, the CDR3 is TGTGCCAGCAGCATAAGACAGGGCTATAATTCACCCCTCCACTTT.

The chain is built from TRBV29-1 and TRBJ2-6; tentatively, D is TRBD2 (5 bases). Germline assignment: CDR1 SQVTM and CDR2 ANQGSEA. The CDR3 sequence is 15 residues long. With 3 bases removed from V and 0 bases from J, the gap between germline ends came to 9 bases. The chain's CDR3 is CSVETGISGANVLTF. In DNA, the CDR3 is TGCAGCGTTGAGACCGGGATCTCTGGGGCCAACGTCCTGACTTTC.

The chain carries TRBV30 and TRBJ2-3; maybe TRBD1 (6 bases). The germline gives CDR1 GTSNPN, CDR2 SVGIG (reference sequence). The CDR3 loop spans 14 amino acids. V was clipped by 3 bases and J by 0 bases, with 10 bases between them. The DNA for the CDR3 is TGTGCCTGGAGCCAGGGGTCTAGCACAGATACGCAGTATTTT. As protein: CAWSQGSSTDTQYF. The full variable domain, its missing parts supplied by reference TRBV30 and TRBJ2-3, is SQTIHQWPATLVQPVGSPLSLECTVEGTSNPNLYWYRQAAGRGLQLLFYSVGIGQISSEVPQNLSASRPQDRQFILSSKKLLLSDSGFYLCAWSQGSSTDTQYFGPGTRLTVL.

This clone has only one observation. This chain uses TRBV2 with TRBJ1-3; 7 bases map to TRBD1. V trimming: 3 bases; J trimming: 0 bases; junction bases outside the gene matches: 2. CDR3 length equals 15 residues. Per germline, CDR1 SNHLY and CDR2 FYNNEI. The CDR3 DNA follows: TGTGCCAGCAGTGAGGGACAGTACTCTGGAAACACCATATATTTT. It specifies CASSEGQYSGNTIYF.

This rearrangement joins TRBV9 to TRBJ2-7, with TRBD1 matching 9 bases. CDR1 is SGDLS and CDR2 is YYNGEE in the germline V gene. This CDR3 has 14 residues. The V gene end was trimmed by 4 bases and the J gene end by 3 bases; junction bases not matched to a gene: 5. The CDR3 protein is CASSYRDRDYEQYF. Written as DNA, the CDR3 is TGTGCCAGCAGCTACCGGGACAGGGACTACGAGCAGTACTTC.

The CDR3 sequence: CATQAPRTHEQYF. The DNA of the CDR3 is TGTGCCACCCAGGCCCCCCGTACCCACGAGCAGTACTTC. The rearrangement joins TRBV5-4 to TRBJ2-7; the D is unclear. V was trimmed by 9 bases and J by 5 bases, leaving 18 bases between them. In germline, CDR1 is SGHNT, CDR2 YYREEE (reference sequence). This CDR3 has 13 amino acids.

This clone came up once. This chain connects TRBV6-4 to TRBJ2-3; TRBD1 matches 8 bases. The length of the CDR3 is 16 residues. The trim removed 5 bases at V and 2 bases at J, leaving 9 bases unmatched. CDR1 and CDR2 from the germline V gene are MRHNA and SNTAGT. The CDR3 reads CASSLGPQGATDTQYF. CDR3 DNA sequence: TGTGCCAGCAGTTTGGGACCCCAGGGGGCCACAGATACGCAGTATTTT.

The rearrangement links TRBV7-3 to TRBJ1-1, with 9 bases aligning to TRBD1. Germline V gives CDR1 SGHTA, CDR2 FQGTGA. The CDR3 contains 20 residues. Trimming at V came to 5 bases and at J to 0 bases, leaving 19 bases not matched to a gene. The DNA of the CDR3 is TGTGCCAGCAGCACTAACGCTAGGACAGGGGTCAAGGGGATGAACACTGAAGCTTTCTTT. It encodes CASSTNARTGVKGMNTEAFF.

Concerning this clone: In the same sample, other DNA sequences code for this CDR3. The J gene is TRBJ2-7, the V gene TRBV29-1; TRBD1 aligns across 8 bases. The V gene's germline CDR1 is SQVTM and CDR2 ANQGSEA. The CDR3 spans 13 residues. Trimming at V came to 4 bases and at J to 0 bases, leaving 2 bases not matched to a gene. The CDR3 is CSVGTGSSYEQYF. The CDR3 coding sequence is TGCAGCGTTGGGACAGGGAGCTCCTACGAGCAGTACTTC.

This clone was seen more than once but under ten times. CDR3 in amino acids: CASTISGNQPQHF. CDR3 bases: TGTGCCAGCACCATTTCGGGGAATCAGCCCCAGCATTTT. The V call is TRBV6-6, the J call TRBJ1-5; no clear D gene. V was trimmed by 7 bases and J by 4 bases, leaving 11 bases between them. The length of the CDR3 is 13 residues. Per the germline V gene, CDR1 is MNHNY and CDR2 is SVGAGI (reference sequence).

The gene calls are TRBV7-2 and TRBJ2-5; D is undetermined. Germline-derived CDR1 and CDR2 are SGHTA and FQGNSA. The CDR3 extends over 15 amino acids. V dropped 1 base and J dropped 1 base, with 10 bases sitting between them. CDR3 region: CASSLGSIPQETQYF. CDR3 sequence (DNA): TGTGCCAGCAGCTTAGGGTCTATCCCCCAAGAGACCCAGTACTTC.